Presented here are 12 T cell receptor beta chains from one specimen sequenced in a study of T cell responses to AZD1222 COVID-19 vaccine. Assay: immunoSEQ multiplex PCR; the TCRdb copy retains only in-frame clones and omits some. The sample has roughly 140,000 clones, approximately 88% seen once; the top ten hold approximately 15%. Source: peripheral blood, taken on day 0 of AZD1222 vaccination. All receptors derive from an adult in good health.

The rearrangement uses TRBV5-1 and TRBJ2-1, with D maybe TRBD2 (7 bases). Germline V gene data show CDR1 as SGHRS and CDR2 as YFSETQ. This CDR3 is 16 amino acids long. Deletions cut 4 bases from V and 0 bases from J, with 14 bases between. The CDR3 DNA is TGCGCCAGCAGCGCGGGGGCGATTAGCTCCTACAATGAGCAGTTCTTC. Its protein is CASSAGAISSYNEQFF.

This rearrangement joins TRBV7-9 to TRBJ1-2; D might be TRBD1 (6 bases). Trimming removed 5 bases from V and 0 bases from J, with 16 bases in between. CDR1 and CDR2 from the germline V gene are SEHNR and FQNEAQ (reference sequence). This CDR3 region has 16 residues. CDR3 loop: CASSELQGAPNYGYTF. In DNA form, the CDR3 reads TGTGCCAGCAGCGAATTACAGGGTGCCCCTAACTATGGCTACACCTTC.

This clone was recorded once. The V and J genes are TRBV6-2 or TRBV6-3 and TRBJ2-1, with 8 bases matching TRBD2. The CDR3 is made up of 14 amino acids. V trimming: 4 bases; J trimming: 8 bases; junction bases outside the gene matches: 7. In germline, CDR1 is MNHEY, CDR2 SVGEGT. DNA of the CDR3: TGTGCCAGCAGTTCGACGGGGGGGTCCCATGAGCAGTTCTTC. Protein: CASSSTGGSHEQFF.

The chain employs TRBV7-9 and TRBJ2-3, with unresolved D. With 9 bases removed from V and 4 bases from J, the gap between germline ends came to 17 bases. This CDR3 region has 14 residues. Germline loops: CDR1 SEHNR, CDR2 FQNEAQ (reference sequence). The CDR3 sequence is CASRDLRGPDTQYF. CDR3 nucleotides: TGTGCCAGTAGAGACCTCAGAGGCCCAGATACGCAGTATTTT.

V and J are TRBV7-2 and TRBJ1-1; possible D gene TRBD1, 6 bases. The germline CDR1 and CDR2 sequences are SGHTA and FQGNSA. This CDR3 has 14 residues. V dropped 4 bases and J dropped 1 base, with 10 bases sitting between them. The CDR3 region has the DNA TGTGCCAGCAGCTCAGGGGCCTGGAACACTGAAGCTTTCTTT. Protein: CASSSGAWNTEAFF.

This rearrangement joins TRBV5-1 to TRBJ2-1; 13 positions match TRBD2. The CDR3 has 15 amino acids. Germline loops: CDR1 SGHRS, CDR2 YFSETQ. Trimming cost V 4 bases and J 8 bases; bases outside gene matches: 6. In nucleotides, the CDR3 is TGCGCCAGCAGCCCCACTAGCGGGGGGGCCGATGAGCAGTTCTTC. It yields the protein CASSPTSGGADEQFF.

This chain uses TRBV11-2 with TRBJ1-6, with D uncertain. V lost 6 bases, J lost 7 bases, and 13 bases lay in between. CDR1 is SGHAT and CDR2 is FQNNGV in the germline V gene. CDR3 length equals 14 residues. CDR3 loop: CASSSSRWNSPLHF. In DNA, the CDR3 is TGTGCCAGCAGTTCAAGTCGGTGGAATTCACCCCTCCACTTT.

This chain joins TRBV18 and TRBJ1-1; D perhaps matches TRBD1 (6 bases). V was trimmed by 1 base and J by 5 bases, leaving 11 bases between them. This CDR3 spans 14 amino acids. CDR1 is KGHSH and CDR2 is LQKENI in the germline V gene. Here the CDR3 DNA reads TGTGCCAGCTCACCACAACAGGGTGAAACTGAAGCTTTCTTT. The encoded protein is CASSPQQGETEAFF.

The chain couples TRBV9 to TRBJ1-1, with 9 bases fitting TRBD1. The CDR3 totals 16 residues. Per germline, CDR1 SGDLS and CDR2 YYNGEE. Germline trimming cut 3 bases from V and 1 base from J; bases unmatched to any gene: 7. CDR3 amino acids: CASSANRDRANTEAFF. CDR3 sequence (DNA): TGTGCCAGCAGCGCGAACCGGGACAGGGCGAACACTGAAGCTTTCTTT. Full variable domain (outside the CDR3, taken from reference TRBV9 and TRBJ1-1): DSGVTQTPKHLITATGQRVTLRCSPRSGDLSVYWYQQSLDQGLQFLIQYYNGEERAKGNILERFSAQQFPDLHSELNLSSLELGDSALYFCASSANRDRANTEAFFGQGTRLTVV.

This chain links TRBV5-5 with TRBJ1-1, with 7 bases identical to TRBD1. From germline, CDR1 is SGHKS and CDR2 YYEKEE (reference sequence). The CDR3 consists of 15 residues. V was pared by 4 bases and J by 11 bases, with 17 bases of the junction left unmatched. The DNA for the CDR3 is TGTGCCAGCAGCACGGAAGGACAGGCCTGGTCGTGGGCTTTCTTT. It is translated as CASSTEGQAWSWAFF.

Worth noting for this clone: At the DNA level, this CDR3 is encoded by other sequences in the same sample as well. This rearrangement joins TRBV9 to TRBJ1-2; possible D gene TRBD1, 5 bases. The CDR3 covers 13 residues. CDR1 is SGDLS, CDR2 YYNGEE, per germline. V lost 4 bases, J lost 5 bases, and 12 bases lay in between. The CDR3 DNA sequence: TGTGCCAGCAGCCCTCCGGGGCGTTATGGCTACACCTTC. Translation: CASSPPGRYGYTF.

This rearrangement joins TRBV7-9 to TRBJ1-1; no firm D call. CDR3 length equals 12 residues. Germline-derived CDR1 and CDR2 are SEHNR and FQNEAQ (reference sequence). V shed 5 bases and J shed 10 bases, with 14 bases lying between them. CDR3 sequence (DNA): TGTGCCAGCAGCCCTCAGAGACCTGGAGCTTTCTTT. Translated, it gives CASSPQRPGAFF.